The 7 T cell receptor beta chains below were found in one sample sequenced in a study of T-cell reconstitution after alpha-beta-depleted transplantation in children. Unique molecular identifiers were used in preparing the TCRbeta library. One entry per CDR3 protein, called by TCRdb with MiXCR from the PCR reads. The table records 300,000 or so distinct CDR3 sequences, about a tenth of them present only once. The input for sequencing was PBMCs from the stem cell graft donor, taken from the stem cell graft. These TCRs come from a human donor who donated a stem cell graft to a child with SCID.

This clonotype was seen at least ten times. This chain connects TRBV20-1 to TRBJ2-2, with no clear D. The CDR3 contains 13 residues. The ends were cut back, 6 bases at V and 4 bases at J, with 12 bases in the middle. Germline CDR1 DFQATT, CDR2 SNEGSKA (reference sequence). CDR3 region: CSAPGLSTGELFF. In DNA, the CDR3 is TGCAGTGCCCCCGGGCTATCCACCGGGGAGCTGTTTTTT.

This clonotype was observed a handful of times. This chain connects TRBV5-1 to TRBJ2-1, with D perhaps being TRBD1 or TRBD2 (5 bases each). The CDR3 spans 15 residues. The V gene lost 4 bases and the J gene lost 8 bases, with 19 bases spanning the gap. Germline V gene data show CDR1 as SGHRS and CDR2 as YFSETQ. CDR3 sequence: CASSPGRVLFDEQFF. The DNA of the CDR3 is TGCGCCAGCAGCCCGGGACGGGTCCTTTTCGATGAGCAGTTCTTC.

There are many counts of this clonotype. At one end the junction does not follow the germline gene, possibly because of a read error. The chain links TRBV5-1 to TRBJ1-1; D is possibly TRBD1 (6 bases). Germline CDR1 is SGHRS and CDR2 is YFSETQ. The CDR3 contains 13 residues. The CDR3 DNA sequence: TGTGCCAGCAGTTTAGGGGGGAGCACTGAAGCTTTCTTT. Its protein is CASSLGGSTEAFF. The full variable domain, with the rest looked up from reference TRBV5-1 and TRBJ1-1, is KAGVTQTPRYLIKTRGQQVTLSCSPISGHRSVSWYQQTPGQGLQFLFEYFSETQRNKGNFPGRFSGRQFSNSRSEMNVSTLELGDSALYLCASSLGGSTEAFFGQGTRLTVV.

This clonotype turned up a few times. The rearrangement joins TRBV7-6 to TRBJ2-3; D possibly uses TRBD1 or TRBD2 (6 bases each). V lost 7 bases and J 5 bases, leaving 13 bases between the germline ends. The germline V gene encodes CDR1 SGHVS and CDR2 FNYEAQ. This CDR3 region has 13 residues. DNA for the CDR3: TGTGCCAGCACACGGGGGCCAGGAGATACGCAGTATTTT. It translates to CASTRGPGDTQYF. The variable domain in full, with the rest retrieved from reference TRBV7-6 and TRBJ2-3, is GAGVSQSPRYKVTKRGQDVALRCDPISGHVSLYWYRQALGQGPEFLTYFNYEAQQDKSGLPNDRFSAERPEGSISTLTIQRTEQRDSAMYRCASTRGPGDTQYFGPGTRLTVL.

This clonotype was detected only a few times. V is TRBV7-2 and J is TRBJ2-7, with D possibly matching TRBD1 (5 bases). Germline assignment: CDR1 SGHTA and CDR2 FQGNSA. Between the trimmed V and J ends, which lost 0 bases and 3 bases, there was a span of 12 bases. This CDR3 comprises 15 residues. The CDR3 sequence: CASSLADSPGYEQYF. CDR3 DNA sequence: TGTGCCAGCAGCTTAGCAGACAGTCCTGGCTACGAGCAGTACTTC. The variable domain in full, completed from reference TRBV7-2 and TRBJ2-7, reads GAGVSQSPSNKVTEKGKDVELRCDPISGHTALYWYRQSLGQGLEFLIYFQGNSAPDKSGLPSDRFSAERTGGSVSTLTIQRTQQEDSAVYLCASSLADSPGYEQYFGPGTRLTVT.

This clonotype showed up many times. The CDR3 DNA reads as TGCGCCAGCAGCCCCCGACAGGGATCTTTTGAAGCTTTCTTT. Amino acids: CASSPRQGSFEAFF. The genes are TRBV5-1 and TRBJ1-1; 7 bases map to TRBD1. CDR1 and CDR2 from the germline V gene are SGHRS and YFSETQ. The CDR3 totals 14 residues. Germline trimming cut 4 bases from V and 7 bases from J; bases unmatched to any gene: 10.

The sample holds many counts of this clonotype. DNA of the CDR3: TGCAGTGCTAGAGATTCCTCCGGGGGGAGCTCCTACAATGAGCAGTTCTTC. Protein sequence: CSARDSSGGSSYNEQFF. The gene calls are TRBV20-1 and TRBJ2-1; TRBD2 matches 7 bases. This CDR3 contains 17 residues. Germline V gene sequence: CDR1 DFQATT, CDR2 SNEGSKA (reference sequence). J lost 0 bases, V lost 0 bases, and 8 bases had no gene match.